This T cell receptor beta chain comes out of a study of blood T cell repertoires in COVID-19. After removal of 4 bases from V and 4 bases from J, the junction contained 7 bases not matched to a gene. The CDR3 totals 15 residues. Germline CDR1 and CDR2: GTSNPN and SVGIG (reference sequence). In the original workflow: Quantification of nucleated cells was approximated via reference gene primer amplification. The assay was immunoSEQ multiplex PCR, and TCRdb's table has in-frame clones only and misses some. V, J and clone size are taken as reported in that table, and D and trimming were inferred from the DNA itself. This sample has about half a million clones, with 70% to 90% found just once.

The sample consisted of peripheral blood. This sequence joins TRBV30 and TRBJ1-6, with TRBD1 matching 7 bases. The source is a human donor in a cohort sampled during active COVID-19. CDR3 sequence (DNA): TGTGCCTGGACCGAACAGGGGACGTATAATTCACCCCTCCACTTT. It translates to CAWTEQGTYNSPLHF.